In this sample, the clone carrying this T cell receptor (beta chain) turned up many times. Antigen: not known. There were TCR beta CDR3 regions amplified from RNA transcripts. HTBI primers drove first-round RT-PCR of the TCR CDR3. TCRdb reprocessed the multiplex PCR reads with MiXCR, giving one entry per CDR3 protein. The table has approximately 330,000 distinct CDR3 sequences, approximately 22% seen once. The sample belongs to a study of T cells in Graves' hyperthyroidism and ophthalmopathy. The CDR3 loop spans 14 amino acids. From germline, CDR1 is ENHRY and CDR2 SYGVKD. The J segment lost 6 bases and the V segment lost 6 bases, leaving 9 bases of the junction unmatched. Cells are PBMCs isolated from more than 8.5 ml of fresh blood. Study observations and caveats: For ophthalmopathy, model prediction preceded onset by a median about 6.2 months.

Input material: blood. This chain connects TRBV10-3 to TRBJ1-2; TRBD1 matches 8 bases. The TCR was taken from a woman aged 45-59 years with Graves' hyperthyroidism. CDR3 sequence (DNA): TGTGCCATCAGATCTCAGGGGGCGAAAGATGGCTACACCTTC. The encoded protein is CAIRSQGAKDGYTF.